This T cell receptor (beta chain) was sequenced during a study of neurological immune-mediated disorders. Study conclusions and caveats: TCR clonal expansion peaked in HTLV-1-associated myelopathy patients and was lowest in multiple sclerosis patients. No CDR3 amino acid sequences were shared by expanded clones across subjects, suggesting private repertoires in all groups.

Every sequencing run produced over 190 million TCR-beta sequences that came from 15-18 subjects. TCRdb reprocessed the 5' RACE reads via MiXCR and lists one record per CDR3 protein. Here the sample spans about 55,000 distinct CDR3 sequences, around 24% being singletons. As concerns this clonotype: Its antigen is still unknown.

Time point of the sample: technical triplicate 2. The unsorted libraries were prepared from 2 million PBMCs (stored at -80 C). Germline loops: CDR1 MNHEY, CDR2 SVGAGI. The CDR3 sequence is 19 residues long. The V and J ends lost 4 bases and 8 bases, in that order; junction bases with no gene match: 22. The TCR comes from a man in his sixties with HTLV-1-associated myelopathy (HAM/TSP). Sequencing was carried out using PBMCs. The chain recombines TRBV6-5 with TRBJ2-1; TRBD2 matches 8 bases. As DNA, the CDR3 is TGTGCCAGCAGTTCCCCCGCCCAACTAGCGACCGGGGGGGGGGATGAGCAGTTCTTC. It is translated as CASSSPAQLATGGGDEQFF.